What follows describes a single T cell receptor (beta chain). Its matching antigen is unknown. Other DNA variants within this sample encode the same CDR3. The sample belongs to a study of shared clonotypes between healthy human individuals. Selected positively for CCR7 and CD45RO-negative, naive CD8 cells excluded terminally differentiated effector memory CD45RA+ cells. All participating donors were Caucasian adults from Nashville, Tennessee. Every subset had its genomic DNA shared out evenly among several immunoSEQ plates. Assay: immunoSEQ multiplex PCR; the TCRdb copy retains only in-frame clones and omits some. Of hundreds of thousands of clones in the sample, approximately 95% were seen once. Study-wide results and caveats: Naive subsets, compared against memory subsets, generally had larger estimated richness values. The sharing of approximately 4.6% of naive CD4 clonotypes was seen across a handful of donors.

What was sequenced was naive CD8+ T cells sorted from blood. The sequence was collected from a woman aged 25 to 39 in good health.

The CDR3, as DNA: TGTGCCAGCAGTGAAACAGGGTACGAGCAGTACTTC. Translation: CASSETGYEQYF. The V gene is TRBV6-1, the J gene TRBJ2-7; D possibly corresponds to TRBD1 (6 bases). CDR3 length equals 12 residues. Trimming left V 2 bases short and J 4 bases short, with 6 bases between. Germline V gives CDR1 MNHNS, CDR2 SASEGT.